This TCR beta chain emerged from a study of glioma-infiltrating T cells after dendritic cell vaccination. This clone was counted a single time. Amplification used 60 V beta primers and 13 J beta primers. Using immunoSEQ multiplex PCR, the repertoire was profiled, and TCRdb retains in-frame clones only, with some absent. This sample has tens of thousands of clones, with approximately 80% found just once. Germline V gene lookup returns CDR1 SGHTA and CDR2 FQGTGA. V shed 5 bases and J 7 bases; nucleotides not matched to a gene: 9. CDR3 size: 16 residues. The sample here was blood, taken before dendritic cell vaccination. This chain joins TRBV7-3 and TRBJ2-1; TRBD2 matches at 12 bases. The receptor comes from a human donor with glioblastoma. The CDR3 DNA is TGTGCCAGCAGCCTCCCTAGCGGGAGGGCCAGAAATGAGCAGTTCTTC. Encoded protein: CASSLPSGRARNEQFF.